The 7 T cell receptor beta chains below come from one sample, sequenced in a study of Graves' ophthalmopathy and Graves' hyperthyroidism. RNA transcripts yielded amplified TCR beta CDR3 regions. The library came from an HTBI-primed first-round RT-PCR and a second-round multiplex PCR. Each CDR3 protein gets one entry after TCRdb re-called the multiplex PCR reads with MiXCR. The table shows approximately 700,000 distinct CDR3 sequences, with 35% to 50% occurring only once. The source material was peripheral blood. These TCRs come from an adult man with Graves' ophthalmopathy.

The chain recombines TRBV7-2 with TRBJ1-3, with a possible D match to TRBD1 (5 bases). CDR1 is SGHTA, CDR2 FQGNSA, per germline. V was shortened by 5 bases and J by 4 bases, with 15 bases between the two germline ends. The CDR3 contains 15 residues. The CDR3 is CASSQGDTPGNTIYF. The CDR3 nucleotides read TGTGCCAGCAGCCAGGGAGACACGCCGGGAAACACCATATATTTT.

This clonotype was seen at least ten times. The chain combines TRBV25-1 with TRBJ2-5; 9 nucleotides match TRBD1. Germline V gene lookup returns CDR1 MGHDK and CDR2 SYGVNS. The CDR3 runs to 15 residues. V gave up 4 bases and J gave up 5 bases; unmatched junction bases: 8. The CDR3 nucleotides read TGTGCCAGCAGTGTTTCCGGGACAGGGTGGGAGACCCAGTACTTC. Its translation is CASSVSGTGWETQYF.

The chain links TRBV7-2 to TRBJ2-1, with 7 bases matching TRBD2. After removal of 3 bases from V and 5 bases from J, the junction contained 7 bases not matched to a gene. The V gene's germline CDR1 is SGHTA and CDR2 FQGNSA. The CDR3 runs to 15 residues. In nucleotides, the CDR3 is TGTGCCAGCAGCTTTCGGGGGGAATACCACAATGAGCAGTTCTTC. This gives the protein CASSFRGEYHNEQFF.

This chain uses TRBV11-1 with TRBJ1-2, with D unclear. The CDR3 runs 18 residues. Trimming removed 0 bases from V and 3 bases from J, with 20 bases in between. The germline CDR1 and CDR2 sequences are SGHAT and FQDESV (reference sequence). The CDR3 is CASSLALGLPETYYGYTF. The CDR3 region has the DNA TGTGCCAGCAGCTTAGCGCTAGGTTTACCGGAAACATACTATGGCTACACCTTC.

The chain has TRBV10-3 and TRBJ1-6; D remains ambiguous. This CDR3 is built from 16 residues. Deletions cut 2 bases from V and 9 bases from J, with 17 bases between. Germline loops: CDR1 ENHRY, CDR2 SYGVKD. The CDR3 here is CAISEIIGSDPSPLHF. Here the CDR3 DNA reads TGTGCCATCAGTGAGATCATAGGGTCAGACCCTTCACCCCTCCACTTT.

In DNA form, the CDR3 reads TGTGCCAGCAGTTTAATGGACAGCCACCAAGAGACCCAGTACTTC. Encoded protein: CASSLMDSHQETQYF. The chain links TRBV12-3 or TRBV12-4 to TRBJ2-5; D is perhaps TRBD1 (6 bases). The V gene lost 2 bases and the J gene lost 0 bases, with 10 bases spanning the gap. This CDR3 region has 15 residues.

The chain employs TRBV4-1 and TRBJ2-7; D is uncertain. The germline V gene has CDR1 MGHRA and CDR2 YSYEKL. This CDR3 comprises 14 residues. V dropped 0 bases and J dropped 0 bases, with 6 bases sitting between them. The CDR3 region is CASSQDSYSYEQYF. CDR3 nucleotide sequence: TGCGCCAGCAGCCAAGACAGTTACTCCTACGAGCAGTACTTC.